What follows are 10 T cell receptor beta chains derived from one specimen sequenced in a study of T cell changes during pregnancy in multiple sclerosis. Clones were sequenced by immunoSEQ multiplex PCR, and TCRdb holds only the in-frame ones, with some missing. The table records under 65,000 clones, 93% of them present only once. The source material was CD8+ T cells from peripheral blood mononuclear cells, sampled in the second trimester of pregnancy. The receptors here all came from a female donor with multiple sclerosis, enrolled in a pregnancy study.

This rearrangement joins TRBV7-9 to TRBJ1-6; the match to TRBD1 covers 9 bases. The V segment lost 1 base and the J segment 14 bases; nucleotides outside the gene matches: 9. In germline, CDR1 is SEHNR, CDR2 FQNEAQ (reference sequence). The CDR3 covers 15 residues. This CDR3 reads CASSLGDRGIVSLHF. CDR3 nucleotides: TGTGCCAGCAGCTTAGGTGACAGGGGGATTGTATCCCTCCACTTT.

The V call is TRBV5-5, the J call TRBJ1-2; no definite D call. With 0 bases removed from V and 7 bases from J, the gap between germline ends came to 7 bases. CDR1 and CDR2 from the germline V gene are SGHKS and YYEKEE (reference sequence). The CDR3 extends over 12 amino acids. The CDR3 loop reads CASSLEQAGYTF. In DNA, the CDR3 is TGTGCCAGCAGCTTGGAGCAGGCTGGCTACACCTTC.

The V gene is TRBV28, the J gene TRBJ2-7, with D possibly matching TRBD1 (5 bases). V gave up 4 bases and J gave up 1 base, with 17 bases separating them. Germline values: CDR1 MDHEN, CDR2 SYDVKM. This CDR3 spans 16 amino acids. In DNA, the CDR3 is TGTGCCAGCAGTTCCACTCGAAAGGGGCCATCCTACGAGCAGTACTTC. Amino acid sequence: CASSSTRKGPSYEQYF.

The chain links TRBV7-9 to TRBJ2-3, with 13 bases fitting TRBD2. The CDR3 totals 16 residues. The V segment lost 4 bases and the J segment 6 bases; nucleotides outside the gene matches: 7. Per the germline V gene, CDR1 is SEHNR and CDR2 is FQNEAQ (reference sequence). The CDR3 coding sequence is TGTGCCAGCAGCTCGGGGACTAGCGGGGACCCCGATACGCAGTATTTT. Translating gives CASSSGTSGDPDTQYF.

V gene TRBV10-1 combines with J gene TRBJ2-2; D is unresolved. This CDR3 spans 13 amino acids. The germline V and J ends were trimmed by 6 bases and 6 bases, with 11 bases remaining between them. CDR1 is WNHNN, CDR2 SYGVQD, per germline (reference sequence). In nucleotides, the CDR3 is TGCGCCAGCAGCCCGTCTTTCGCCGGGGAGCTGTTTTTT. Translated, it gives CASSPSFAGELFF.

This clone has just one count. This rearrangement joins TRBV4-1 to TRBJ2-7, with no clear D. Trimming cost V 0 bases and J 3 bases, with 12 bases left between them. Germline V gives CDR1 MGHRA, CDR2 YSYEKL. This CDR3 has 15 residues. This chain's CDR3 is CASSQDSQPYYEQYF. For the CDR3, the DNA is TGCGCCAGCAGCCAAGACTCACAGCCCTACTACGAGCAGTACTTC.

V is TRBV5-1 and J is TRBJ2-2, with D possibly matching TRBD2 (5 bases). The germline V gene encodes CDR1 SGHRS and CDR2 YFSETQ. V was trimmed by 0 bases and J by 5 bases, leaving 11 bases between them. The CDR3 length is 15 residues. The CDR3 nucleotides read TGCGCCAGCAGCTTGGCCTCGACGGGGACCGGGGAGCTGTTTTTT. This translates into CASSLASTGTGELFF.

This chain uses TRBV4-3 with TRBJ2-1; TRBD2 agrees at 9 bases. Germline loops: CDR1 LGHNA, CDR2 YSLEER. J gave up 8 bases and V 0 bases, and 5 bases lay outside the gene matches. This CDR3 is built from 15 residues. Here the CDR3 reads CASSQDRLAEDEQFF. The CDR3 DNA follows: TGCGCCAGCAGCCAAGATAGACTAGCGGAGGATGAGCAGTTCTTC.

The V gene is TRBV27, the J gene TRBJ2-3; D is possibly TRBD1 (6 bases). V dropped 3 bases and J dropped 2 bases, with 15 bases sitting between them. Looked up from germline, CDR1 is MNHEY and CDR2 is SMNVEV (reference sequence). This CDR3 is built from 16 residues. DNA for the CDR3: TGTGCCAGCAGTTTGTACGGACAGAGTTTCACAGATACGCAGTATTTT. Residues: CASSLYGQSFTDTQYF.

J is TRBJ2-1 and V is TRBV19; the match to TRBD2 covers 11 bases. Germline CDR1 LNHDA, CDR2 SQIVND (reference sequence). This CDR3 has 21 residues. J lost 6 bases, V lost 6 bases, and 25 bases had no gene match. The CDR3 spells CASRNTKLAGAHIPSSNEQFF. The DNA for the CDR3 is TGTGCCAGTAGGAATACCAAACTAGCGGGAGCTCATATACCGTCCAGCAATGAGCAGTTCTTC.